The clone carrying this T cell receptor (beta chain) was recorded at least ten times. Libraries of TCR beta came from iRepertoire HTBI primers plus Arm-PCR of CDR3 regions. From the multiplex PCR reads, TCRdb called clonotypes with MiXCR, one entry per CDR3 protein. Of around 450,000 distinct CDR3 sequences listed, about 17% are singletons. This sample is drawn from a study of regulatory T cells in long-lasting Graves disease. Indicated time point: newly diagnosed GD, antithyroid drugs for less than 3 months. PBMC-extracted RNA yielded the TCR library. Trimming at V came to 2 bases and at J to 4 bases, leaving 17 bases not matched to a gene. CDR1 is MDHEN and CDR2 is SYDVKM in the germline V gene. There are 20 residues in the CDR3. These same records also appear under a second study, on T cells in Graves' hyperthyroidism and ophthalmopathy. That work adds: Primed by the HTBI set, a first-round RT-PCR was run on the TCR CDR3.

The chain employs TRBV28 and TRBJ2-2; 9 bases map to TRBD2. This sample comprised peripheral blood mononuclear cells (PBMCs), obtained at new diagnosis, from a patient treated with antithyroid drugs. The source of this sequence is a man aged 35-49 years with Graves disease. The DNA for the CDR3 is TGTGCCAGCAGTTTAACCTACCTCGACCTCGGGACTAGCAGCACCGGGGAGCTGTTTTTT. This translates into CASSLTYLDLGTSSTGELFF.